This is a list of T cell receptor beta chains from one sample in a study of cytomegalovirus exposure and HLA in healthy donors. This table comes from immunoSEQ multiplex PCR, and its TCRdb copy is limited to in-frame clones, with some not included. The sample records fewer than 100,000 clones, more than 70% being singletons. The specimen sequenced was PBMCs. Every receptor here comes from a male donor in good health and CMV-seropositive. The CDR3 runs from the conserved cysteine through the conserved F or W. Fields, in order: V gene, J gene, D gene, clone size, CDR3 protein, CDR3 DNA. A D gene is named only where the DNA matches it firmly. Expanded clones get a size class; other rows say once, few or many, or leave the size out.

V: TRBV2; J: TRBJ2-1; D: .; size: .; CDR3: CASRLDTEDEQFF; DNA: TGTGCCAGCAGGTTGGACACCGAGGATGAGCAGTTCTTC
V: TRBV5-1; J: TRBJ2-7; D: .; size: .; CDR3: CASSSHSRQGSSEQYF; DNA: TGCGCCAGCAGCTCCCACTCTCGGCAGGGCTCCAGCGAGCAGTACTTC
V: TRBV4-2; J: TRBJ2-7; D: TRBD2; size: .; CDR3: CASSQTIAGTYEQYF; DNA: TGTGCCAGCAGCCAGACTATAGCGGGAACCTACGAGCAGTACTTC
V: TRBV2; J: TRBJ1-5; D: TRBD1; size: .; CDR3: CASSGRGQGRNQPQHF; DNA: TGTGCCAGCAGCGGTAGGGGACAGGGGAGAAATCAGCCCCAGCATTTT
V: TRBV7-9; J: TRBJ2-5; D: TRBD2; size: .; CDR3: CASSSQSVAGSGETQYF; DNA: TGTGCCAGCAGCTCCCAATCCGTAGCGGGAAGCGGGGAGACCCAGTACTTC
V: TRBV14; J: TRBJ2-7; D: TRBD2; size: .; CDR3: CASSHRLAGVYEQYF; DNA: TGTGCCAGCAGCCACCGACTAGCGGGGGTTTACGAGCAGTACTTC
V: TRBV6-5; J: TRBJ2-7; D: TRBD1; size: .; CDR3: CASSWTRGTGSYEQYF; DNA: TGTGCCAGCAGTTGGACACGAGGGACAGGGTCCTACGAGCAGTACTTC
V: TRBV5-6; J: TRBJ2-2; D: TRBD2; size: .; CDR3: CASSLTSGGNTGELFF; DNA: TGTGCCAGCAGCTTGACTAGCGGGGGGAACACCGGGGAGCTGTTTTTT
V: TRBV19; J: TRBJ1-1; D: .; size: .; CDR3: CASSTRPGESEAFF; DNA: TGTGCCAGTAGTACGAGACCAGGGGAATCTGAAGCTTTCTTT
V: TRBV23-1; J: TRBJ2-3; D: TRBD1; size: .; CDR3: CASSQWTGRTDTQYF; DNA: TGCGCCAGCAGTCAGTGGACAGGGCGCACAGATACGCAGTATTTT
V: TRBV30; J: TRBJ2-6; D: .; size: once; CDR3: CAWSQGGGANVLTF; DNA: TGTGCCTGGAGCCAGGGTGGTGGGGCCAACGTCCTGACTTTC
V: TRBV7-2; J: TRBJ2-7; D: TRBD1; size: .; CDR3: CASSIYRGSLYEQYF; DNA: TGTGCCAGCAGCATATACAGGGGTAGTCTCTACGAGCAGTACTTC
V: TRBV28; J: TRBJ1-1; D: TRBD1; size: .; CDR3: CASRRTGGTEAFF; DNA: TGTGCCAGCAGACGAACAGGGGGCACTGAAGCTTTCTTT
V: TRBV9; J: TRBJ2-2; D: .; size: .; CDR3: CASRPDTNTGELFF; DNA: TGTGCCAGCCGCCCCGACACGAACACCGGGGAGCTGTTTTTT
V: TRBV7-2; J: TRBJ2-5; D: .; size: .; CDR3: CASSLASGTILETQYF; DNA: TGTGCCAGCAGCTTAGCGTCAGGCACCATCTTGGAGACCCAGTACTTC
V: TRBV5-1; J: TRBJ2-7; D: .; size: once; CDR3: CASSLDPSGGTYEQYF; DNA: TGCGCCAGCAGCTTGGACCCGTCCGGGGGTACCTACGAGCAGTACTTC
V: TRBV29-1; J: TRBJ1-1; D: .; size: .; CDR3: CSVARIGAEAFF; DNA: TGCAGCGTTGCCCGGATCGGGGCTGAAGCTTTCTTT
V: TRBV5-1; J: TRBJ2-7; D: TRBD1; size: .; CDR3: CASSSRETGEQYF; DNA: TGCGCCAGCAGCTCGAGGGAGACAGGGGAGCAGTACTTC
V: TRBV7-9; J: TRBJ2-3; D: .; size: .; CDR3: CASSFYSADTQYF; DNA: TGTGCCAGCAGCTTCTATAGCGCGGATACGCAGTATTTT
V: TRBV28; J: TRBJ1-1; D: .; size: .; CDR3: CASSFELPRGTEAFF; DNA: TGTGCCAGCAGTTTTGAACTCCCAAGAGGTACTGAAGCTTTCTTT
V: TRBV30; J: TRBJ1-3; D: TRBD1; size: .; CDR3: CAWCLGTGEGNTIYF; DNA: TGTGCCTGGTGCCTAGGGACAGGGGAAGGAAACACCATATATTTT
V: TRBV2; J: TRBJ1-5; D: TRBD1; size: .; CDR3: CASSEGATGIGPQHF; DNA: TGTGCCAGCAGTGAAGGGGCGACAGGGATCGGGCCCCAGCATTTT
V: TRBV4-1; J: TRBJ2-1; D: TRBD2; size: few; CDR3: CASSQVAGVTTNEQFF; DNA: TGCGCCAGCAGCCAAGTAGCGGGAGTAACGACCAATGAGCAGTTCTTC
V: TRBV5-1; J: TRBJ1-2; D: .; size: .; CDR3: CASSLESGNYGYTF; DNA: TGCGCCAGCAGCTTGGAATCAGGGAACTATGGCTACACCTTC
V: TRBV15; J: TRBJ1-1; D: .; size: few; CDR3: CATSNRAGGLKKAFF; DNA: TGTGCCACCAGCAACCGCGCGGGGGGACTAAAGAAGGCTTTCTTT
V: TRBV25-1; J: TRBJ2-6; D: .; size: once; CDR3: CASSATRVVGANVLTF; DNA: TGTGCCAGCAGTGCCACCAGGGTAGTGGGGGCCAACGTCCTGACTTTC
V: TRBV5-5; J: TRBJ1-5; D: .; size: .; CDR3: CASSRTGLEQPQHF; DNA: TGTGCCAGCAGCCGCACAGGGCTGGAACAGCCCCAGCATTTT
V: TRBV23-1; J: TRBJ2-5; D: .; size: .; CDR3: CASTWTGRMGGNQETQYF; DNA: TGCGCCAGCACCTGGACAGGCCGGATGGGAGGAAACCAAGAGACCCAGTACTTC
V: TRBV5-1; J: TRBJ2-2; D: TRBD2; size: .; CDR3: CASSLGTSGRSNTGELFF; DNA: TGCGCCAGCAGCTTGGGGACTAGCGGGAGGAGTAACACCGGGGAGCTGTTTTTT
V: TRBV28; J: TRBJ1-2; D: .; size: few; CDR3: CASRILTGPGGYTF; DNA: TGTGCCAGCAGGATACTAACAGGCCCCGGCGGCTACACCTTC
V: TRBV5-6; J: TRBJ2-3; D: TRBD2; size: .; CDR3: CASSSGTSGRGDTQYF; DNA: TGTGCCAGCAGCTCTGGGACTAGCGGGAGAGGAGATACGCAGTATTTT
V: TRBV5-4; J: TRBJ2-5; D: TRBD2; size: .; CDR3: CASSAGTSGAFQETQYF; DNA: TGTGCCAGCAGCGCCGGGACTAGCGGAGCGTTCCAAGAGACCCAGTACTTC
V: TRBV5-1; J: TRBJ2-1; D: TRBD2; size: .; CDR3: CASSSGRGYNEQFF; DNA: TGCGCCAGCTCGAGCGGGAGGGGATACAATGAGCAGTTCTTC
V: TRBV4-2; J: TRBJ2-5; D: TRBD2; size: .; CDR3: CASSQGGLAGETQYF; DNA: TGTGCCAGCAGCCAGGGGGGACTAGCAGGGGAGACCCAGTACTTC
V: TRBV28; J: TRBJ2-6; D: .; size: .; CDR3: CASIPGTGANVLTF; DNA: TGTGCCAGCATTCCAGGGACTGGGGCCAACGTCCTGACTTTC